This TCR beta chain comes out of a study of cytomegalovirus exposure and HLA in healthy donors. Findings of the study overall: It was shown in a later analysis that HLA-associated TCR beta chains were more clonally expanded than other, equally common chains. Associated with cytomegalovirus, according to the listing, were 150 to 200 TCR beta chains. A classifier reportedly called cytomegalovirus status with high sensitivity and specificity. HLA restriction was apparent for most CMV-associated TCR beta chains in a later analysis.

J was trimmed by 4 bases and V by 5 bases; bases with no gene match: 16. The CDR3 is 17 amino acids. The V gene's germline CDR1 is SGHRS and CDR2 YFSETQ. Turning to this clone: No antigen is known for it.

The PCR had 60 Vbeta and 13 Jbeta primers. The protocol was immunoSEQ multiplex PCR, while the TCRdb copy is restricted to in-frame clones and leaves out a portion. The table lists more than 150,000 clones, 80% to 90% of them singletons. Sequencing input: PBMCs. The clonotype comes from a man younger than 35 in good health and CMV-seropositive. The rearrangement links TRBV5-1 to TRBJ2-7; 9 bases align to TRBD1. CDR3 protein: CASSTGTGLGRAYEQYF. CDR3 DNA: TGCGCCAGCAGTACCGGGACAGGGTTGGGGAGGGCATACGAGCAGTACTTC.